What follows describes a single TCR beta chain. This clonotype has at least ten counts. What this receptor recognizes is not known. The input lacks base qualities; no much larger clone sits a single base away. The data belong to a study of HIV-infected children after antiretroviral therapy interruption (dated by TCRdb to about 2019). Looking at the study overall: All eight included children had a CD4+ count above 500 and a viral load below 50 copies/ml, with four on planned treatment interruption and four on continuous treatment. A median age of around 10 years was recorded in the interruption group, and a median age of 8 years was recorded in the continuous treatment group. Most participating children had recorded exposure to EBV and CMV. For the interruption arm, samples were taken at week 0, at week 12, at the end of interruption (week 24 or 48), and roughly 3 years after the study ended. For the continuous-treatment arm, samples from the corresponding weeks 0, 48 and 150 were analyzed. Alongside measurements of thymic output, the study compared TCR repertoires of children on planned treatment interruption with TCR repertoires of children on continuous antiretroviral treatment.

From the cysteine through the phenylalanine, the CDR3 covers 15 amino acids. The sequence is cut down to CDR3 DNA, 45 bases in frame from base 1. At the junction V is shortened by 5 bases and J by 2 bases; bases outside the gene matches: 8. CDR1 MGHRA and CDR2 YSYEKL were looked up in the germline V gene. What the research found in general, with its limitations: In the naive CD4+ repertoires of PTI patients, CDR3 sharing between time points dropped after the start of interruption, while many sequences were shared between the end of interruption and 3 years later. The sorted CD45RA+ naive cells might contain minor non-naive CD45RA+ populations, such as EMRA or stem memory cells. The small number of patients is a limitation of the study, so the data should be interpreted with caution. An increase in the naive CD4+ Gini coefficient was observed by the end of treatment interruption, suggesting clonal expansion, and a return to baseline was observed by 3 years.

The library was built by means of 3' RACE. TCR libraries were generated from RNA by a 3' RACE protocol incorporating unique molecular identifiers so that PCR amplification bias could be corrected. Amplicon libraries were pooled in groups of up to 12 and sequenced on an Illumina MiSeq using v2 2x250 paired-end chemistry. As for the original processing: Decombinator was used to process the reads, assigning V and J genes and CDR3 and applying barcode-based correction of errors and PCR bias. Repertoires were subsampled to equal depth before Gini coefficients were calculated with the R ineq package. GLIPH, Hamming distance and a shared triplet metric were used to assess CDR3 similarity. Through fastp at Q25 and MiXCR, TCRdb rebuilt clones from the public reads, retaining in-frame beta chains. CDR3 protein duplicates are merged, each entry listing the most common genes and DNA. These V and J calls originate from TCRdb's pipeline instead of the authors' own analysis. In this sample the table shows more than 75,000 distinct CDR3 sequences, under 8% of which occur a single time. The ten most abundant clones make up around 1.1% of the sample.

The treatment or condition label on this specimen signifies: PENTA 11 planned treatment interruption arm or continuous ART arm. Children from the United Kingdom aged 2 to 15 years who had been given at least three-drug ART for at least 24 weeks were enrolled as participants. The study required cryopreserved PBMCs containing at least 5 million viable cells, and a few candidate patients were excluded because of low viable PBMC yield. Using a FACSAria III cell sorter, naive CD4+ CD45RA+ CD45RO- T cells were FACS-sorted out of thawed PBMCs. The sorted cells were fixed, and RNA was then extracted with the RNeasy FFPE kit and afterward with the RNeasy Micro kit.

The rearranged chain carries TRBV4-1 and TRBJ2-7; 8 bases in the middle match TRBD1. The receptor's source is a pool of human donors with HIV. The sequences come from CD45RA+ CD4+ T cells from PBMCs, pooled from several time points, collected from a donor given antiretroviral therapy, either interrupted or continuous. What this sample's cell subset or site label stands for: naive CD4+ CD45RA+ CD45RO- T cells. The nucleotides read TGCGCCAGCAGCGTTAGTTCGGGACAGGCCTACGAGCAGTACTTC. Translation gives CASSVSSGQAYEQYF.